The clone carrying this T cell receptor beta chain was observed at least ten times. Its target is not known. This sample is part of a study of T cells in Graves' hyperthyroidism and ophthalmopathy. Study-wide background: At initial diagnosis, before any treatment had begun, peripheral blood was obtained.

V lost 5 bases, J lost 8 bases, and 19 bases lay in between. The length of the CDR3 is 15 residues. Germline CDR1 SGHNT, CDR2 YENEEA. A lack of ophthalmopathy progression within 18 months defined stable Graves' hyperthyroidism. Aged 18 to 65, the patients had hyperthyroidism that was newly diagnosed and had lasted under 2 months. Regions amplified from RNA transcripts were the TCR beta CDR3 regions. The HTBI set primed first-round TCR CDR3 RT-PCR. Via MiXCR, TCRdb re-called the multiplex PCR reads, giving one row per CDR3 protein. In the table there are roughly 700,000 distinct CDR3 sequences, 12% to 15% of which are singletons. Findings of the study overall: Blood shared most expanded thyroid clonotypes above 0.001.

The source of this sequence is a woman between 18 and 29 years old with Graves' hyperthyroidism. Sequenced sample: blood. The genes are TRBV11-3 and TRBJ2-1; possible D gene TRBD2, 6 bases. This CDR3 reads CASSLSGTWGDEQFF. CDR3 in DNA: TGTGCCAGCAGCCTCTCCGGCACCTGGGGGGATGAGCAGTTCTTC.